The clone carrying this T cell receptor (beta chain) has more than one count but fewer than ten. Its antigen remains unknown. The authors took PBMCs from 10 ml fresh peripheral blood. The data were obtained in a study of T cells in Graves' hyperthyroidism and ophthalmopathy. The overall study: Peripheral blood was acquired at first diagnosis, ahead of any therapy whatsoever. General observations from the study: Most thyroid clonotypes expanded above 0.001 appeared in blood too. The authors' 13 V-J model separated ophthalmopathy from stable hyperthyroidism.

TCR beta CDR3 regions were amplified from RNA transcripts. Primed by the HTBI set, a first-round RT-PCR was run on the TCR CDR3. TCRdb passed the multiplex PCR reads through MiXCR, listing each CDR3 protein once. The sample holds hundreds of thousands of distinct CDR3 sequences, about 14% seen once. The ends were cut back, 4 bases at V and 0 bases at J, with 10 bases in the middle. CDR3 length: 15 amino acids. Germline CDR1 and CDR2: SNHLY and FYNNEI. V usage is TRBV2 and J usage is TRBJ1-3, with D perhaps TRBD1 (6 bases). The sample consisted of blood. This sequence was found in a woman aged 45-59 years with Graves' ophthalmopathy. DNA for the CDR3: TGTGCCAGCAGTGGGACAGAAACCTCTGGAAACACCATATATTTT. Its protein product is CASSGTETSGNTIYF.